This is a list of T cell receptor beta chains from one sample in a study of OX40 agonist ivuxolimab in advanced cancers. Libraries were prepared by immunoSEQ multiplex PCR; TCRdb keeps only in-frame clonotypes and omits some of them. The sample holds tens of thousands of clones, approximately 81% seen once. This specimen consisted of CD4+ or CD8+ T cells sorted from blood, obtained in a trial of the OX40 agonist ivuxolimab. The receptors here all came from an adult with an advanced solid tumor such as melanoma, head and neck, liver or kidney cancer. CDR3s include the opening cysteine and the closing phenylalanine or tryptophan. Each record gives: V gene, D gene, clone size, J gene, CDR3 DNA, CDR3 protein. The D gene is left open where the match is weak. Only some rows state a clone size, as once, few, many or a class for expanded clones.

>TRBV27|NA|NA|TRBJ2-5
TGTGCCAGCAGTTTATGGCAGGGCGGAGAGACCCAGTACTTC
CASSLWQGGETQYF
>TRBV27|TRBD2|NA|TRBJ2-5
TGTGCCAGCAGTATGACTAGCGGGGTCCAAGAGACCCAGTACTTC
CASSMTSGVQETQYF
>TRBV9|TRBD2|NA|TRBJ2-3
TGTGCCAGCAGCGGTGAAAGGACTAGCGGGAGGTCAGATACGCAGTATTTT
CASSGERTSGRSDTQYF
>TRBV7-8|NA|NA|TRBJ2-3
TGTGCCAGCAGTTTCATAGGAGATACGCAGTATTTT
CASSFIGDTQYF
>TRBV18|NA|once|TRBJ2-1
TGTGCCAGCTCAGGACCCCCCAATGAGCAGTTCTTC
CASSGPPNEQFF
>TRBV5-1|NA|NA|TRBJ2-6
TGCGCCAGCAGCTTTGAACAGGGGACTTACTCTGGGGCCAACGTCCTGACTTTC
CASSFEQGTYSGANVLTF
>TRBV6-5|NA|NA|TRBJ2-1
TGTGCCAGCAGTTACCCCACGGTGGGCGATGAGCAGTTCTTC
CASSYPTVGDEQFF
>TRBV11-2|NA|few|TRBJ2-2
TGTGCCAGCGCGAGACTGTTCGCGAACACCGGGGAGCTGTTTTTT
CASARLFANTGELFF
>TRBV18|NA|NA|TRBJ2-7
TGTGCCAGCTCACCGCGTGGGGTAACGTACGAGCAGTACTTC
CASSPRGVTYEQYF
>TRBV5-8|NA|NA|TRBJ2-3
TGTGCCAGCAGCTTCATGGGGGGAAGTACGCAGTATTTT
CASSFMGGSTQYF
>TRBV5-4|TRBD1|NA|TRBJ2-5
TGTGCCAGCAGCTGGACCGGGACAGGGGACCAGTACTTC
CASSWTGTGDQYF
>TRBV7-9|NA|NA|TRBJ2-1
TGTGCCAGCAGCTGGAAATACAATGAGCAGTTCTTC
CASSWKYNEQFF
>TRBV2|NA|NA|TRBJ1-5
TGTGCCAGCAGTGAAGCGGGTGGGGGGAAGCCCCAGCATTTT
CASSEAGGGKPQHF
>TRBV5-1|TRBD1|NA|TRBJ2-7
TGCGCCAGCAGCTGGGGGACAGCGGTGGGCGAGCAGTACTTC
CASSWGTAVGEQYF
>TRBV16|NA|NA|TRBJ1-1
TGTGCCAGCAGCCCCCGAGCTGAAGCTTTCTTT
CASSPRAEAFF
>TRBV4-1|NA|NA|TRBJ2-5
TGCGCCAGCAGCCAAGATGGGGCAAGGCAGTACTTC
CASSQDGARQYF
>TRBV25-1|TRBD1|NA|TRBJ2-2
TGTGCCAGCAGGGAGGGACAGGGTAACACCGGGGAGCTGTTTTTT
CASREGQGNTGELFF
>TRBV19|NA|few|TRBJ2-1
TGTGCCTCGGCCCAGGGGTGGAATGAGCAGTTCTTC
CASAQGWNEQFF
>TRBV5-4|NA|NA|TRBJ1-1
TGTGCCAGCAGCTTGCCAGGACAAAACACTGAAGCTTTCTTT
CASSLPGQNTEAFF
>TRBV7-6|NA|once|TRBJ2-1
TGTGCCAGCAGCTTAAGCTCCTACAATGAGCAGTTCTTC
CASSLSSYNEQFF
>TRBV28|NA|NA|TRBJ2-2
TGTGCCAGCAGTTTTCAGCCTCGGGCAGGGGGGACCGGGGAGCTGTTTTTT
CASSFQPRAGGTGELFF
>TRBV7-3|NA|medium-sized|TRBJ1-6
TGTGCCAGCAGCTTAACGGGTGGGTCCTCAAGTGGTTCACCCCTCCACTTT
CASSLTGGSSSGSPLHF
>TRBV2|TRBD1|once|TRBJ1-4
TGTGCCAGCAGTGAAGACAGGGGGCTGAACGAAAAACTGTTTTTT
CASSEDRGLNEKLFF
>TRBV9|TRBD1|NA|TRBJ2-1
TGTGCCAGCAGCGCGCCCACAGGGGGCAGGTTGAATGAGCAGTTCTTC
CASSAPTGGRLNEQFF
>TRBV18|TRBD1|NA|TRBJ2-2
TGTGCCAGCTCACCGCCTACAGGGGCCGGGGAGCTGTTTTTT
CASSPPTGAGELFF
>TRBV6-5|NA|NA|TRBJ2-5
TGTGCCAGCAGTTTAGGCCGAGAGACCCAGTACTTC
CASSLGRETQYF
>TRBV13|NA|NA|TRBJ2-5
TGTGCCAGCAGCTTAACTCAGGGTGAGACCCAGTACTTC
CASSLTQGETQYF
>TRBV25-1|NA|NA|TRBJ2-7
TGTGCCAGCAGTGATCCGGACACCTACGAGCAGTACTTC
CASSDPDTYEQYF
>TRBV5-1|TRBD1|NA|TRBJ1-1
TGCGCCAGCAGCTTGGCCGGGACAGGGAACACTGAAGCTTTCTTT
CASSLAGTGNTEAFF
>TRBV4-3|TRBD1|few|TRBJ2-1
TGCGCCAGCAGCCAGGCCCCGGGACAGTCCTACGATGAGCAGTTCTTC
CASSQAPGQSYDEQFF
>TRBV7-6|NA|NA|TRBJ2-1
TGTGCCAGCAGCACTTGGGGTGAATCCCATGACAATGAGCAGTTCTTC
CASSTWGESHDNEQFF
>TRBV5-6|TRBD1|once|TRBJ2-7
TGTGCCAGCAGCAGTGGGACAGGTGGCGAGCAGTACTTC
CASSSGTGGEQYF
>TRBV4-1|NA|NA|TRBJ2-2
TGCGCCAGCAGCCCAATAGTGAACACCGGGGAGCTGTTTTTT
CASSPIVNTGELFF
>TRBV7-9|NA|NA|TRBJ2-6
TGTGCCAGCAGTGCCCCCGGGGCCAACGTCCTGACTTTC
CASSAPGANVLTF
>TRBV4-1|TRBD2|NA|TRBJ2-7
TGCGCCAGCAGCCGTACCGCAACCTTAGGGACTAGTTTCTACGAGCAGTACTTC
CASSRTATLGTSFYEQYF